This T cell receptor (beta chain) was profiled in a study of blood T cell repertoires in COVID-19. Study-wide background: The United States, Italy and Spain provided the acute and convalescent COVID-19 samples. Nucleic acid was either cDNA or gDNA, and it came from T cells, B-cell-depleted T cells, or PBMCs.

Seattle cases were enrolled at active infection and followed longitudinally. Germline V lookup: CDR1 MNHEY, CDR2 SMNVEV (reference sequence). This CDR3 region has 14 residues. The V end was cut by 3 bases, the J end by 5 bases, with 13 bases between. TCRdb's table, derived via immunoSEQ multiplex PCR, lists solely in-frame clones and lacks some. Of fewer than 250,000 clones detected, about 80% appear once; the ten largest clones hold approximately 8%. Sequencing input: peripheral blood. This chain connects TRBV27 to TRBJ2-5; a possible D gene is TRBD1 (6 bases). The receptor was derived from a woman between 55 and 75 years old with COVID-19, enrolled during active disease. This CDR3 is CASSFSGDWETQYF. In nucleotides, the CDR3 is TGTGCCAGCAGTTTTTCAGGGGATTGGGAGACCCAGTACTTC.